What follows is one T cell receptor (beta chain) and its context. What it binds is not known. PCR amplification relied on 60 Vbeta primers (plus 13 Jbeta primers). Only in-frame clones appear in the TCRdb table, and some are missing; sequencing was by immunoSEQ multiplex PCR. This table has 160,000 or so clones, approximately 74% appearing once. These data are taken from a study of cytomegalovirus exposure and HLA in healthy donors. Study as a whole: Findings of an earlier analysis included some 120 million unique TCR beta sequences from some 200 million T cells.

The donors, nominally healthy at sampling, likely had unrecorded immune exposures. Regarding the study as a whole: Likely technical artifact: a cluster of highly shared sequence variants.

The CDR3 has 17 amino acids. Looked up from germline, CDR1 is MGHRA and CDR2 is YSYEKL. Sequenced: PBMCs. The chain uses TRBV4-1 and TRBJ2-5, with 10 positions matching TRBD2. Judging by the DNA end, TRBJ2-7 fits better; the J call may be wrong. The TCR originated in a woman younger than 45 in good health and CMV-seronegative. The CDR3 DNA reads TGCGCCAGCAGCCAAGATCGGTGGGGACTAGCGATCTACGAGCAGTACTTC. Amino acid sequence: CASSQDRWGLAIYEQYF.